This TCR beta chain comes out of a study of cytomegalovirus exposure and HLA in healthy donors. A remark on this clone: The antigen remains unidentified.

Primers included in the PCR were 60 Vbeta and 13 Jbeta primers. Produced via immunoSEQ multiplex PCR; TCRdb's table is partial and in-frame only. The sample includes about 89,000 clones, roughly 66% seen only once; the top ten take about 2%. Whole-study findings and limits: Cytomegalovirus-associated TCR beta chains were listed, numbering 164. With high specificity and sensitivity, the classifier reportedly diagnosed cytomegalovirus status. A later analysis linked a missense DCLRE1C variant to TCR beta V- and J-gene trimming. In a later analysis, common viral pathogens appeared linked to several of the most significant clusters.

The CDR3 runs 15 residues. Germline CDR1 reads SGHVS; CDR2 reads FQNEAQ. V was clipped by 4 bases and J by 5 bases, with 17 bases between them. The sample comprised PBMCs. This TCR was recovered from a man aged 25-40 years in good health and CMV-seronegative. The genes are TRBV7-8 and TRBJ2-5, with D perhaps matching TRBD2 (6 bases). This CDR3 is CASSSRTIPTETQYF. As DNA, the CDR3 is TGTGCCAGCAGCTCCAGGACTATACCTACGGAGACCCAGTACTTC.